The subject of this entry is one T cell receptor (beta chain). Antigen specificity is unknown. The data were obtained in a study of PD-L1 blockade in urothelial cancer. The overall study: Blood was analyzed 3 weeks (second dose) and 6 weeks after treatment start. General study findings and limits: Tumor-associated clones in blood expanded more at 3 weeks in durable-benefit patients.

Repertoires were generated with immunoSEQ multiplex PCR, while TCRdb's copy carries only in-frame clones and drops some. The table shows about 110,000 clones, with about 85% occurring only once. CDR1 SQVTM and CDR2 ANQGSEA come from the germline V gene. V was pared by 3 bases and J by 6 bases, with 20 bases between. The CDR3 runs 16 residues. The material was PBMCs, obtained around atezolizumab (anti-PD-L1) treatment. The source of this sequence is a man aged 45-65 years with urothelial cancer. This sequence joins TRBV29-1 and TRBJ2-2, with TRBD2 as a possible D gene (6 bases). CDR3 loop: CSVEAGANAGSGELFF. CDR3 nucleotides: TGCAGCGTTGAGGCCGGGGCCAACGCGGGGTCCGGGGAGCTGTTTTTT.